This T cell receptor beta chain comes out of a study of tumor-infiltrating lymphocytes in primary liver carcinoma. Germline V gene data show CDR1 as SGHVS and CDR2 as FQNEAQ. This CDR3 is built from 18 residues. The researchers produced TCR beta cDNA from around 0.5 ug total RNA with a constant-region primer. Three nested multiplex PCR rounds, a slightly modified ARM-PCR method, built the TCR beta libraries. TRBV1-TRBV30 forward primers paired with a C-beta reverse primer drove the first two PCR rounds, about 10 cycles each. TCRdb re-analysed the multiplex PCR reads in MiXCR, keeping a single row per CDR3 protein. This table has more than 20,000 distinct CDR3 sequences, over 60% appearing once. Both RNA and DNA were isolated together from roughly 20-30 mg of bulk tissue that had not been sorted. Points on this clonotype: A read error may account for a junction end that differs from germline.

The receptor was isolated from a woman in her 30s with primary liver carcinoma and hepatitis B virus infection. The source material was liver tumor tissue from sampling region 1. Subset here: tumor region T1, superior pole. This chain uses TRBV7-8 with TRBJ2-7; no clear D. The CDR3 sequence is CASSSGRGPTMNSYEQNF. CDR3 coding DNA: TGTGCCAGCAGCTCGGGTCGCGGTCCTACTATGAACTCCTACGAGCAGAACTTC. Full variable domain (outside the CDR3, taken from reference TRBV7-8 and TRBJ2-7): GAGVSQSPRYKVAKRGQDVALRCDPISGHVSLFWYQQALGQGPEFLTYFQNEAQLDKSGLPSDRFFAERPEGSVSTLKIQRTQQEDSAVYLCASSSGRGPTMNSYEQNFGPGTRLTVT.